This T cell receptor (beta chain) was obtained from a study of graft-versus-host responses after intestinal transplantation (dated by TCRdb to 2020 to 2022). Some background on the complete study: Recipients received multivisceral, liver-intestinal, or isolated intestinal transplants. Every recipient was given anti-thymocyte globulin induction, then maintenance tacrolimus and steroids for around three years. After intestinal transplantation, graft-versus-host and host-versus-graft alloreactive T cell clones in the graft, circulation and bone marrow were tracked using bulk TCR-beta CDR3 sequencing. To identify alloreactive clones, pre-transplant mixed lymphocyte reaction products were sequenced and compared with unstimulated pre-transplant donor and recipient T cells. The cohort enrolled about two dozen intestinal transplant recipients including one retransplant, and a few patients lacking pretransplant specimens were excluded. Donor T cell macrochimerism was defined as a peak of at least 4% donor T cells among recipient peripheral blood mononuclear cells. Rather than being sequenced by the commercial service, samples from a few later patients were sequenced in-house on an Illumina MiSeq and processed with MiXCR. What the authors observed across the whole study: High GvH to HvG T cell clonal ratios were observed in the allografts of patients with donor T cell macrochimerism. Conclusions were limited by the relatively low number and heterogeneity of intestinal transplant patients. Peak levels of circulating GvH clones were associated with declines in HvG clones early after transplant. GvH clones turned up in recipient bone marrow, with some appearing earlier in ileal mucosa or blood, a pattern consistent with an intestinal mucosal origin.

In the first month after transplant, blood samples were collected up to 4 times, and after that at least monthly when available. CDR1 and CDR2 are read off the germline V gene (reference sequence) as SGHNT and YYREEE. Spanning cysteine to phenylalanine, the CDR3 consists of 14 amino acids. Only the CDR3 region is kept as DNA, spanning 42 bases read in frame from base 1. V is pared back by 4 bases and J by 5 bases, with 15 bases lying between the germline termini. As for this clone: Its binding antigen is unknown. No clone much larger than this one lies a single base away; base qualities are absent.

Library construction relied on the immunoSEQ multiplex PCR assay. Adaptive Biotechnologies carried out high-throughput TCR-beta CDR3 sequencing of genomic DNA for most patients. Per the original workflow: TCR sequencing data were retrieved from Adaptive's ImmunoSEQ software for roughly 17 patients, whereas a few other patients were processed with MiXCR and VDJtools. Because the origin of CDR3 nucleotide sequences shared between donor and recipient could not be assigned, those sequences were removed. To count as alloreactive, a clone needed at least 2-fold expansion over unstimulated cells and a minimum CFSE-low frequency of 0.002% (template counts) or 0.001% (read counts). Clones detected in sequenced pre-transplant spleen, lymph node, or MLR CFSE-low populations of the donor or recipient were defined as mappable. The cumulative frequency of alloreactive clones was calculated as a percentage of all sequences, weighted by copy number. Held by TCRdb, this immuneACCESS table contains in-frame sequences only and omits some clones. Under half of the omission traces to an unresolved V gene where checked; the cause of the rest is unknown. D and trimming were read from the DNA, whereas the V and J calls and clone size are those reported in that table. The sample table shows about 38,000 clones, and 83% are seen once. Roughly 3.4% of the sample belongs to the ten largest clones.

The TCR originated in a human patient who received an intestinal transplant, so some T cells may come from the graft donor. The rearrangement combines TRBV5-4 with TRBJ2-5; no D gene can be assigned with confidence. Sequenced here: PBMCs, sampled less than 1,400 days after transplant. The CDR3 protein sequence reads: CASSTRLTAETQYF. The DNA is TGTGCCAGCAGCACAAGATTAACGGCGGAGACCCAGTACTTC.